This passage covers 24 T cell receptor beta chains from one sample sequenced in a study of blood T cell repertoires in COVID-19. Using immunoSEQ multiplex PCR, the repertoire was profiled, and TCRdb retains in-frame clones only, with some absent. The sample lists about 280,000 clones; about 80% were seen once. Material: peripheral blood. The receptors come from a woman aged 50 to 60 who had recovered from COVID-19.

The chain uses TRBV27 and TRBJ2-3; possibly TRBD2 for D (7 bases). Germline V gene sequence: CDR1 MNHEY, CDR2 SMNVEV (reference sequence). There are 15 residues in the CDR3. The V end was cut by 6 bases, the J end by 7 bases, with 20 bases between. CDR3 sequence (DNA): TGTGCCAGCAGCCCTACTGGGGGGGGGCGAAATACGCAGTATTTT. Translated: CASSPTGGGRNTQYF.

The chain recombines TRBV6-2 or TRBV6-3 with TRBJ2-1; TRBD2 aligns across 8 bases. J lost 4 bases, V lost 4 bases, and 9 bases had no gene match. There are 16 residues in the CDR3. Looked up from germline, CDR1 is MNHEY and CDR2 is SVGEGT. The CDR3 DNA is TGTGCCAGCAGTTCCTACGGAGCGGGAGTATACAATGAGCAGTTCTTC. Translated: CASSSYGAGVYNEQFF.

This clone is a singleton in its sample. This chain connects TRBV14 to TRBJ1-1, with D possibly matching TRBD1 (5 bases). Trimming removed 0 bases at V and 7 bases at J, with 21 bases between. Germline values: CDR1 SGHDN, CDR2 FVKESK. The CDR3 sequence is 17 residues long. CDR3 nucleotides: TGTGCCAGCAGCCAAGATGCGTCAGGGAGGGAAAAGGGTGAAGCTTTCTTT. Its protein product is CASSQDASGREKGEAFF.

The sample holds a few counts of this clone. J is TRBJ1-5 and V is TRBV28; TRBD1 agrees at 9 bases. The CDR3 has 12 amino acids. Germline CDR1 and CDR2: MDHEN and SYDVKM. The trim removed 8 bases at V and 8 bases at J, leaving 4 bases unmatched. CDR3 sequence (DNA): TGTGCCAGCCGACAGGGGGTGAAGCCCCAGCATTTT. Translation gives CASRQGVKPQHF.

This clone was recorded once. The J gene is TRBJ2-3, the V gene TRBV2; 14 nucleotides agree with TRBD2. The V segment lost 6 bases and the J segment 4 bases; nucleotides outside the gene matches: 3. This CDR3 spans 15 amino acids. Germline V lookup: CDR1 SNHLY, CDR2 FYNNEI. The CDR3: CASRGLAGASDTQYF. CDR3 in DNA: TGTGCCAGCAGGGGACTAGCGGGAGCGTCAGATACGCAGTATTTT. The full variable domain, in which reference TRBV2 and TRBJ2-3 provide the parts outside the CDR3, is EPEVTQTPSHQVTQMGQEVILRCVPISNHLYFYWYRQILGQKVEFLVSFYNNEISEKSEIFDDQFSVERPDGSNFTLKIRSTKLEDSAMYFCASRGLAGASDTQYFGPGTRLTVL.

This clone was picked up a small number of times. This rearrangement joins TRBV30 to TRBJ1-2; 7 bases are a match to TRBD1. Germline V gives CDR1 GTSNPN, CDR2 SVGIG (reference sequence). The V gene end was trimmed by 5 bases and the J gene end by 8 bases; junction bases not matched to a gene: 11. This CDR3 region has 13 residues. The CDR3 region is CAWVGQAYRGYTF. The CDR3 nucleotides are TGTGCCTGGGTAGGACAGGCCTATCGGGGCTACACCTTC.

Regarding this clone: This specimen includes other DNA sequences encoding the same CDR3. This chain's CDR3 is CASSLSRGNYGYTF. The CDR3 nucleotides are TGTGCCAGCAGTTTATCACGGGGTAACTATGGCTACACCTTC. The chain uses TRBV27 and TRBJ1-2; D remains unclear. Germline values: CDR1 MNHEY, CDR2 SMNVEV (reference sequence). The CDR3 length is 14 residues. V was shortened by 0 bases and J by 1 base, with 6 bases between the two germline ends.

The chain couples TRBV30 to TRBJ2-7; D may be TRBD1 (5 bases). The V end lost 0 bases, the J end lost 2 bases, and 8 bases lay between the germline ends. The CDR3 contains 13 residues. Per the germline V gene, CDR1 is GTSNPN and CDR2 is SVGIG (reference sequence). CDR3 DNA sequence: TGTGCCTGGAGTGTGGGGCGTACCTACGAGCAGTACTTC. It codes for CAWSVGRTYEQYF.

This clone has only one observation. The V gene is TRBV6-5, the J gene TRBJ1-2, with TRBD1 matching over 7 bases. Trimming removed 6 bases from V and 3 bases from J; junction bases left unmatched: 4. Germline V gene data show CDR1 as MNHEY and CDR2 as SVGAGI. This CDR3 spans 13 amino acids. In nucleotides, the CDR3 is TGTGCCAGCAGCCCCGACAGGGACTATGGCTACACCTTC. This encodes CASSPDRDYGYTF.

This clone was seen once. The genes are TRBV5-8 and TRBJ2-1; a weak D match, TRBD2 (5 bases). The CDR3 is made up of 13 amino acids. Trimming left V 5 bases short and J 10 bases short, with 16 bases between. Germline loops: CDR1 SGHTS, CDR2 YDEGEE. The CDR3 sequence is CASRVVGPGEQFF. The CDR3 coding sequence is TGTGCCAGCAGGGTAGTTGGTCCGGGAGAGCAGTTCTTC.

This clone occurred once. The chain carries TRBV7-2 and TRBJ2-1; possible D gene TRBD1, 6 bases. The CDR3 is 14 residues long. Trimming took off 5 bases at V and 7 bases at J, with 15 bases between the two ends. In germline, CDR1 is SGHTA, CDR2 FQGNSA. In DNA, the CDR3 is TGTGCCAGCAGCCAACCCAGCAGGGGAAATGAGCAGTTCTTC. Residues: CASSQPSRGNEQFF. Filled out from reference TRBV7-2 and TRBJ2-1, the complete variable domain reads GAGVSQSPSNKVTEKGKDVELRCDPISGHTALYWYRQSLGQGLEFLIYFQGNSAPDKSGLPSDRFSAERTGGSVSTLTIQRTQQEDSAVYLCASSQPSRGNEQFFGPGTRLTVL.

J is TRBJ1-2 and V is TRBV7-2; D possibly corresponds to TRBD1 (5 bases). V dropped 3 bases and J dropped 3 bases, with 17 bases sitting between them. CDR3 length: 16 residues. CDR1 is SGHTA, CDR2 FQGNSA, per germline. CDR3: CASSFRQSVQYYGYTF. The DNA of the CDR3 is TGTGCCAGCAGCTTTAGACAGTCCGTACAGTACTATGGCTACACCTTC.

The genes are TRBV7-8 and TRBJ1-2; 12 nucleotides match TRBD1. The CDR3 is 19 amino acids. Germline V gives CDR1 SGHVS, CDR2 FQNEAQ. With V trimmed by 1 base and J by 4 bases, 13 bases remained unmatched. This CDR3 is CASSLGEAGQGAVSYGYTF. In DNA form, the CDR3 reads TGTGCCAGCAGCTTAGGAGAGGCGGGACAGGGGGCCGTTAGCTATGGCTACACCTTC.

The rearrangement uses TRBV7-6 and TRBJ2-7, with D maybe TRBD2 (7 bases). The CDR3 is 18 residues long. Germline V gives CDR1 SGHVS, CDR2 FNYEAQ. Between the trimmed V and J ends, which lost 1 base and 0 bases, there was a span of 19 bases. The CDR3 DNA follows: TGTGCCAGCAGCTTAGTAGCGCCGGGGAGGGGGAGCTCCTACGAGCAGTACTTC. Its protein is CASSLVAPGRGSSYEQYF.

The chain combines TRBV18 with TRBJ2-1, with TRBD2 identical over 8 bases. With 3 bases clipped from V and 3 bases from J, the junction kept 4 bases outside the gene matches. Germline V gene sequence: CDR1 KGHSH, CDR2 LQKENI. This CDR3 has 15 residues. The CDR3 is CASSPGLAIYNEQFF. CDR3 nucleotide sequence: TGTGCCAGCTCACCTGGACTAGCAATCTACAATGAGCAGTTCTTC.

The chain joins TRBV6-2 or TRBV6-3 to TRBJ2-5, with D possibly TRBD1 on 5 matching bases. The germline gives CDR1 MNHEY, CDR2 SVGEGT. V was pared by 5 bases and J by 5 bases, with 12 bases between. The CDR3 covers 13 residues. The CDR3 is CASSPFRDETQYF. CDR3 coding DNA: TGTGCCAGCAGTCCGTTCAGGGATGAGACCCAGTACTTC.

The chain couples TRBV27 to TRBJ1-6; D call uncertain. The CDR3 spans 13 residues. The V end was cut by 5 bases, the J end by 10 bases, with 12 bases between. Germline V lookup: CDR1 MNHEY, CDR2 SMNVEV (reference sequence). The CDR3 reads CASSLEIGSPLHF. For the CDR3, the DNA is TGTGCCAGCAGTCTAGAGATCGGATCACCCCTCCACTTT.

The chain uses TRBV28 and TRBJ1-6; TRBD1 aligns across 9 bases. Per the germline V gene, CDR1 is MDHEN and CDR2 is SYDVKM. This CDR3 spans 15 amino acids. V dropped 2 bases and J dropped 9; count of bases not matched to a gene: 5. The CDR3 nucleotides are TGTGCCAGCAGTTTAAGGGACAGGGCAGGTTCACCCCTCCACTTT. Amino acids: CASSLRDRAGSPLHF.

This clone was counted many times. The V gene is TRBV13, the J gene TRBJ2-7, with 10 bases identical to TRBD1. Germline-derived CDR1 and CDR2 are PRHDT and FYEKMQ (reference sequence). The trim removed 5 bases at V and 4 bases at J, leaving 8 bases unmatched. The CDR3 extends over 15 amino acids. CDR3 loop: CASSPSGQGFYEQYF. The CDR3 region has the DNA TGTGCCAGCAGCCCCTCGGGACAGGGGTTTTACGAGCAGTACTTC.

This rearrangement joins TRBV24-1 to TRBJ2-3, with 10 bases that match TRBD2. V gave up 7 bases and J gave up 6 bases; unmatched junction bases: 12. Germline V gene data show CDR1 as KGHDR and CDR2 as SFDVKD. The CDR3 has 16 residues. CDR3: CATSRRSSGRPDTQYF. The CDR3 coding sequence is TGTGCCACCAGCCGCCGAAGTAGCGGGAGGCCCGATACGCAGTATTTT.

The V gene is TRBV28, the J gene TRBJ2-3, with D possibly matching TRBD2 (6 bases). CDR3 length equals 13 residues. Per germline, CDR1 MDHEN and CDR2 SYDVKM. Trimming took off 4 bases at V and 1 base at J, with 6 bases between the two ends. The CDR3 here is CASSWGGTDTQYF. The DNA for the CDR3 is TGTGCCAGCAGTTGGGGGGGCACAGATACGCAGTATTTT.

This clone was observed a handful of times. The genes are TRBV29-1 and TRBJ1-2, with a tentative D call TRBD1 (6 bases). Between the trimmed V and J ends, which lost 6 bases and 5 bases, there was a span of 22 bases. The CDR3 extends over 15 amino acids. Per the germline V gene, CDR1 is SQVTM and CDR2 is ANQGSEA. The CDR3 nucleotides are TGCAGCGTGAGCCAAAGTAAGGGACACCGATATGGCTACACCTTC. Its protein product is CSVSQSKGHRYGYTF. Based on the CDR3 plus reference TRBV29-1 and TRBJ1-2, the full variable domain is SAVISQKPSRDICQRGTSLTIQCQVDSQVTMMFWYRQQPGQSLTLIATANQGSEATYESGFVIDKFPISRPNLTFSTLTVSNMSPEDSSIYLCSVSQSKGHRYGYTFGSGTRLTVV.

This clone was recorded only once. The J gene is TRBJ2-1, the V gene TRBV7-3; D possibly corresponds to TRBD2 (5 bases). CDR3 length: 12 residues. Per the germline V gene, CDR1 is SGHTA and CDR2 is FQGTGA. Trimming cost V 2 bases and J 7 bases, with 6 bases left between them. For the CDR3, the DNA is TGTGCCAGCAGCTTACCGGGAAATGAGCAGTTCTTC. Translated: CASSLPGNEQFF. Complete variable domain (other parts from reference TRBV7-3 and TRBJ2-1): GAGVSQTPSNKVTEKGKYVELRCDPISGHTALYWYRQSLGQGPEFLIYFQGTGAADDSGLPNDRFFAVRPEGSVSTLKIQRTERGDSAVYLCASSLPGNEQFFGPGTRLTVL.

The chain recombines TRBV6-2 or TRBV6-3 with TRBJ1-2, with 8 bases identical to TRBD1. Germline values: CDR1 MNHEY, CDR2 SVGEGT. This CDR3 has 15 amino acids. Germline trimming cut 2 bases from V and 2 bases from J; bases unmatched to any gene: 4. The CDR3 DNA reads TGTGCCAGCAGTTACCACGGACAGGGCAACTATGGCTACACCTTC. Translation gives CASSYHGQGNYGYTF.